This entry concerns a single TCR beta chain. Its specificity is not known. Every donor contributed at least one pre-ART and at least two post-ART PBMC samples. Sequencing relied on immunoSEQ assay v3.0, run at survey level. TCRdb keeps only in-frame clones here, not all; method: immunoSEQ multiplex PCR. Seen here are tens of thousands of clones, 75% to 85% observed once, and the top ten hold 5.5% to 8.5%. V was shortened by 3 bases and J by 5 bases, with 14 bases between the two germline ends. CDR3 length: 15 residues. This sample is part of a study of long-term antiretroviral therapy in people with HIV. Findings and limits, study-wide: Repertoires looked antigen-experienced, with only a slight naive shift after ART.

The clonotype was recovered from a man between 40 and 49 years old with HIV. Source: unsorted PBMCs, taken 0.3 years after starting antiretroviral therapy. The chain uses TRBV23-1 and TRBJ1-5; maybe TRBD1 (5 bases). TRBV23-1 is an open reading frame, and its role is uncertain. The CDR3: CASSQERGVDQPQHF. CDR3 nucleotides: TGCGCCAGCAGTCAGGAAAGGGGAGTCGATCAGCCCCAGCATTTT.